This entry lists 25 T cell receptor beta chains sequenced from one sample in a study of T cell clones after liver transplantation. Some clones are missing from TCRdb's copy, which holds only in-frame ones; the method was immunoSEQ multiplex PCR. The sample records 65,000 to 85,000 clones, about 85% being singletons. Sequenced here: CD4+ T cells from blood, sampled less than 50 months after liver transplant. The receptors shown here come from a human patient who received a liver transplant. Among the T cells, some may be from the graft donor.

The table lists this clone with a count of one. CDR3 region: CASSQDPSGTFTDTQYF. The CDR3 region has the DNA TGCGCCAGCAGCCAAGATCCTAGCGGAACTTTCACAGATACGCAGTATTTT. The chain employs TRBV4-3 and TRBJ2-3; 7 bases map to TRBD2. The CDR3 has 17 amino acids. The V gene end was trimmed by 0 bases and the J gene end by 2 bases; junction bases not matched to a gene: 8. Germline V lookup: CDR1 LGHNA, CDR2 YSLEER.

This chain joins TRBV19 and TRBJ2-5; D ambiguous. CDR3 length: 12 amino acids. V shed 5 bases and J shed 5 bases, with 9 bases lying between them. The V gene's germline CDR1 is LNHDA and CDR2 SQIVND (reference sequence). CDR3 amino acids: CASSSVPETQYF. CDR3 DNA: TGTGCCAGTAGTTCGGTCCCCGAGACCCAGTACTTC.

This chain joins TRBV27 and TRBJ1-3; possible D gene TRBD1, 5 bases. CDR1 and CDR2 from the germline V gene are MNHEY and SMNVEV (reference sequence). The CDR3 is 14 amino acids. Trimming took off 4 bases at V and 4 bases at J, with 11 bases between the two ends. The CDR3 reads CASSSSGTGNTIYF. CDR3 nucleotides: TGTGCCAGCAGTTCCTCAGGGACCGGAAACACCATATATTTT.

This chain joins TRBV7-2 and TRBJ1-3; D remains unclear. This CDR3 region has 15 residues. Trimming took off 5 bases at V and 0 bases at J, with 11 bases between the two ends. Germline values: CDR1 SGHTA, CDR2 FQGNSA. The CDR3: CASSPGPSSGNTIYF. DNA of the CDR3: TGTGCCAGCAGCCCCGGGCCGAGCTCTGGAAACACCATATATTTT.

CDR3 sequence: CASSVGQGYEQYF. The CDR3 DNA reads TGTGCCAGCAGCGTAGGACAGGGGTACGAGCAGTACTTC. The chain joins TRBV7-9 to TRBJ2-7; 9 positions match TRBD1. V trimming: 5 bases; J trimming: 4 bases; junction bases outside the gene matches: 3. The CDR3 loop spans 13 amino acids. CDR1 and CDR2 (germline): SEHNR, FQNEAQ (reference sequence).

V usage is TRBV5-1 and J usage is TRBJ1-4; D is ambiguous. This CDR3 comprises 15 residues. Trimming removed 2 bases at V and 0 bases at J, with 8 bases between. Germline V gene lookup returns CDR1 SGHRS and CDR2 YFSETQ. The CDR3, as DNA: TGCGCCAGCAGCTTTACGGCTGCAACTAATGAAAAACTGTTTTTT. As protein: CASSFTAATNEKLFF.

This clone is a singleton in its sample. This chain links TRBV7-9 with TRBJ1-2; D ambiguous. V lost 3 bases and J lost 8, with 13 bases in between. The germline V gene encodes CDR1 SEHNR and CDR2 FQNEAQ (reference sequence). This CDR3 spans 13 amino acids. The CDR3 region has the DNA TGTGCCAGCAGCTTGATGGGGATCGGCGGCTACACCTTC. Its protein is CASSLMGIGGYTF.

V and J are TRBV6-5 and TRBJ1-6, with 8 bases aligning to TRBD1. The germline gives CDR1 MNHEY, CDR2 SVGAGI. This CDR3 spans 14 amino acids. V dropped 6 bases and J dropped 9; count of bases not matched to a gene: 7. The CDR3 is CASSFGQGISPLHF. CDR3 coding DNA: TGTGCCAGCAGCTTCGGACAGGGTATTTCACCCCTCCACTTT.

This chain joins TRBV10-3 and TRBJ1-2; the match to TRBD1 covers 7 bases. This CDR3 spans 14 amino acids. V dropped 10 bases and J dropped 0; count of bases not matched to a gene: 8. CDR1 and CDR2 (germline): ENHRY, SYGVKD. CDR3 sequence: CATEGARANYGYTF. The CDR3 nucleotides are TGTGCCACCGAGGGGGCAAGAGCTAACTATGGCTACACCTTC.

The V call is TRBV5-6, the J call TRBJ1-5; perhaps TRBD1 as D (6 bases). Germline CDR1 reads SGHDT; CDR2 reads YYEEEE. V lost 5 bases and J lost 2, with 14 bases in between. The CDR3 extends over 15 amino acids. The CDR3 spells CASSYYRDGNQPQHF. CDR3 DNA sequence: TGTGCCAGCAGTTATTACAGGGATGGCAATCAGCCCCAGCATTTT.

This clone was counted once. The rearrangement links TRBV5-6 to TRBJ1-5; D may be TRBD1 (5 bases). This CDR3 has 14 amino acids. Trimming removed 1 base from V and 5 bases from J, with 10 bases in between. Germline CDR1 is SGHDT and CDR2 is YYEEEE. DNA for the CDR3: TGTGCCAGCAGCTTGTTGGGGGAAGATCAGCCCCAGCATTTT. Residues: CASSLLGEDQPQHF. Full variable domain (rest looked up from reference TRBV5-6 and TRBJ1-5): DAGVTQSPTHLIKTRGQQVTLRCSPKSGHDTVSWYQQALGQGPQFIFQYYEEEERQRGNFPDRFSGHQFPNYSSELNVNALLLGDSALYLCASSLLGEDQPQHFGDGTRLSIL.

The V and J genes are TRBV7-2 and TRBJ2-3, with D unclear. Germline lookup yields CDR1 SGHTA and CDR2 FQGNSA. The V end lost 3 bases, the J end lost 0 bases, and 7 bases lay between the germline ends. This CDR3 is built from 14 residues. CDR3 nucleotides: TGTGCCAGCAGCTTTGCCCCTAGCACAGATACGCAGTATTTT. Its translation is CASSFAPSTDTQYF.

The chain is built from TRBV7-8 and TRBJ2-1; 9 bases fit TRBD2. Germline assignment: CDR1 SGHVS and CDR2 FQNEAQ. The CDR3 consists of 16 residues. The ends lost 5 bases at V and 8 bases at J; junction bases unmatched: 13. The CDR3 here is CASSEGGGTSSDEQFF. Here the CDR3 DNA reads TGTGCCAGCAGCGAAGGGGGCGGGACTAGCAGCGATGAGCAGTTCTTC.

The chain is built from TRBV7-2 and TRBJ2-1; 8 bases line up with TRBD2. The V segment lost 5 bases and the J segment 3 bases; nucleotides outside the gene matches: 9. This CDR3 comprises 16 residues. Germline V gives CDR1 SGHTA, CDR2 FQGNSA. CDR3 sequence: CASSIYATSGYNEQFF. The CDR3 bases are TGTGCCAGCAGCATCTACGCCACTAGCGGCTACAATGAGCAGTTCTTC.

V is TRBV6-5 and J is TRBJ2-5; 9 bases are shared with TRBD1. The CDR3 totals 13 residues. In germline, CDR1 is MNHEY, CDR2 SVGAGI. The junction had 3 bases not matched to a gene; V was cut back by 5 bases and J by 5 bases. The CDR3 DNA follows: TGTGCCAGCAGTACAGACAGGGGGGAGACCCAGTACTTC. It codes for CASSTDRGETQYF.

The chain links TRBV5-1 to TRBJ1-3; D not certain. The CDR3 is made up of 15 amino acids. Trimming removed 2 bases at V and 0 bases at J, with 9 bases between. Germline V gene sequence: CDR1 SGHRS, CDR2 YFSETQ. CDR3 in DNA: TGCGCCAGCAGCTTAAGGCGCCGCTCTGGAAACACCATATATTTT. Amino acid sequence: CASSLRRRSGNTIYF.

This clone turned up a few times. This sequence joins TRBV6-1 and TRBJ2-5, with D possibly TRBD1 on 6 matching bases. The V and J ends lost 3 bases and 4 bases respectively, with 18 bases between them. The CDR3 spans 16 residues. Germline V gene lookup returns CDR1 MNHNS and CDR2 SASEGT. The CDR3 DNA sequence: TGTGCCAGCAGTGACTGGGGACACCCCAAAGGAGAGACCCAGTACTTC. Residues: CASSDWGHPKGETQYF.

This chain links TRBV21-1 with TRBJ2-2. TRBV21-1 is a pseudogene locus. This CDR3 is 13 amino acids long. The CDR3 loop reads CASSRRSTGELFF. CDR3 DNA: TGTGCCAGCAGCAGACGCAGCACCGGGGAGCTGTTTTTT.

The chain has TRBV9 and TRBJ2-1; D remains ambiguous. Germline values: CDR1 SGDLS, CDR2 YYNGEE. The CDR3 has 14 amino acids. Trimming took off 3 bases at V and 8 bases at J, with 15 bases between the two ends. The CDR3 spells CASSGDLRPDEQFF. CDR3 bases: TGTGCCAGCAGCGGAGACCTCAGGCCCGATGAGCAGTTCTTC.

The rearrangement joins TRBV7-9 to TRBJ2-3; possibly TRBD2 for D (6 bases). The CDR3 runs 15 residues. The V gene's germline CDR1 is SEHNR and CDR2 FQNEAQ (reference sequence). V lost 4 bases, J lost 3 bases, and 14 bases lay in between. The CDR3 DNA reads TGTGCCAGCAGCTCGTCAGGCGCGGGGACAGATACGCAGTATTTT. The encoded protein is CASSSSGAGTDTQYF.

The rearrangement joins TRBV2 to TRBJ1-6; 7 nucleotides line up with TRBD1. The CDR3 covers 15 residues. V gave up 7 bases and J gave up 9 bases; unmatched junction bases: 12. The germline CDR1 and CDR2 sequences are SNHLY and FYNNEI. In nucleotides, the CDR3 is TGTGCCAGCAACTTGAATAGACAGGGAGTTTCACCCCTCCACTTT. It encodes CASNLNRQGVSPLHF.

The CDR3 region is CASSMGQAGAEQYF. The DNA of the CDR3 is TGTGCCAGCAGCATGGGACAGGCGGGGGCCGAGCAGTACTTC. The V call is TRBV5-4, the J call TRBJ2-7, with a possible D match to TRBD1 (8 bases). The germline CDR1 and CDR2 sequences are SGHNT and YYREEE (reference sequence). The CDR3 length is 14 residues. The V and J ends lost 4 bases and 6 bases respectively, with 17 bases between them. Complete variable domain (other parts from reference TRBV5-4 and TRBJ2-7): ETGVTQSPTHLIKTRGQQVTLRCSSQSGHNTVSWYQQALGQGPQFIFQYYREEENGRGNFPPRFSGLQFPNYSSELNVNALELDDSALYLCASSMGQAGAEQYFGPGTRLTVT.

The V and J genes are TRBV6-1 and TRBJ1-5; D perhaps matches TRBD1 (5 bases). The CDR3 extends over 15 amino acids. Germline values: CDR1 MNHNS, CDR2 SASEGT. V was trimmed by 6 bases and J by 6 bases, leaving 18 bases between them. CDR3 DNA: TGTGCCAGCAGCGCAGGGTTGGGTGACAGTCAGCCCCAGCATTTT. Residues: CASSAGLGDSQPQHF.

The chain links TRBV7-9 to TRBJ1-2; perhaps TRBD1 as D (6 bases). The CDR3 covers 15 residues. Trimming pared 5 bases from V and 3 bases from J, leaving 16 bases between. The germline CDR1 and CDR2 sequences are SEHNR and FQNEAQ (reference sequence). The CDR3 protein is CASSQGQNPHYGYTF. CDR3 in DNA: TGTGCCAGCAGCCAAGGACAGAATCCTCACTATGGCTACACCTTC.

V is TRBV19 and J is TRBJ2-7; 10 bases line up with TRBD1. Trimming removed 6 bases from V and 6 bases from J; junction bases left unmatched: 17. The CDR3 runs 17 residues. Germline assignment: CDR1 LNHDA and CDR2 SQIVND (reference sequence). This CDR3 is CASSVSVLGQGVFEQYF. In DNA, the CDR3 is TGTGCCAGTAGCGTTTCAGTATTAGGACAGGGGGTGTTCGAGCAGTACTTC.